This TCR beta chain was obtained from a study of blood T cells in healthy people across ages. Through a sample-barcoded 5' primer and a J-beta primer mix, a second PCR was run for about 7 to 12 cycles. TCRdb redid the calling of the 5' RACE reads with MiXCR, one entry per CDR3 protein. The repertoire consists of nearly 800,000 distinct CDR3 sequences, with around 50% occurring once and the leading ten covering roughly 26%. This clonotype showed up just once. Its ends do not fully match the called genes, so a read error is possible. The CDR3 runs 15 residues. This chain uses TRBV12-3 or TRBV12-4 with TRBJ2-1; TRBD1 matches at 8 bases. Sequencing used blood. This receptor was identified in a man in his forties or fifties in good health. Here the CDR3 reads CTSAGTGGFYNEQFF. The CDR3 DNA follows: TGTACCAGTGCCGGGACAGGAGGTTTCTACAATGAGCAGTTCTTC.